Listed below are T cell receptor beta chains from one sample, sequenced in a study of chemoradiotherapy in HPV16-positive cancers. Only in-frame clones appear in the TCRdb table, and some are missing; sequencing was by immunoSEQ multiplex PCR. Among approximately 8,800 clones listed, 71% were seen once. Sample collection occurred from a patient who underwent chemoradiotherapy. Receptors originate from a human donor with HPV-associated anogenital cancer. The CDR3 runs from the conserved cysteine through the conserved F or W. Each record gives: V gene, CDR3 protein.

TRBV19,CASTLFGNQPQHF
TRBV5-6,CASSPNLLAGGPMYF
TRBV5-1,CASSSDTTATGGYGYTF
TRBV7-9,CASSLGRVNTEAFF
TRBV5-6,CASSPGTSGYTF
TRBV9,CASSATTANYGYTF
TRBV27,CASSPGQPTMNTEAFF
TRBV10-1,CASSEWASGATGELFF
TRBV2,CASNGVGDYEQYF
TRBV28,CASRPTSGGLYYEQYF
TRBV10-3,CAISGGSHSYEQYF
TRBV6-1,CASSLDTNYGYTF
TRBV5-8,CASRGLAGGPHEQYF
TRBV2,CASNALAGINNEQFF
TRBV9,CASSVESSGAYNEQFF
TRBV6-5,CASSRSGGATGELFF
TRBV28,CASNPDRARSEKLFF
TRBV29-1,CSVGRGDGYTF
TRBV7-2,CASSLPGESYEQYF
TRBV4-1,CASSGLGGYTF
TRBV5-8,CASSLEGRPQHF
TRBV9,CASSAPKRGPRLRAYEQYF
TRBV18,CASSPPGDWTEAFF
TRBV6-1,CASSEVRDRALRSWPETQYF
TRBV5-4,CASSFNGFTANYGYTF
TRBV6-1,CASSETLRSYGYTF
TRBV15,CATSRDPGQGSYGYTF
TRBV5-1,CASSATGTNNSPLHF
TRBV18,CASSPRALPPDTQYF
TRBV5-6,CASSEDLMNTEAFF
TRBV4-1,CASSPQGAGTEAFF
TRBV6-6,CASSDRARSGNTIYF
TRBV28,CASSLLQSVIALGTEAFF
TRBV11-2,CASSEGTGITDTQYF
TRBV28,CASSLPWGMNTEAFF
TRBV12-5,CASGLVLGRTYEQYF
TRBV30,CACPRPTGDTGELFF
TRBV12-2,CASRLQDGVSGANVLTF
TRBV12-5,CASGLPPWGIGNTIYF